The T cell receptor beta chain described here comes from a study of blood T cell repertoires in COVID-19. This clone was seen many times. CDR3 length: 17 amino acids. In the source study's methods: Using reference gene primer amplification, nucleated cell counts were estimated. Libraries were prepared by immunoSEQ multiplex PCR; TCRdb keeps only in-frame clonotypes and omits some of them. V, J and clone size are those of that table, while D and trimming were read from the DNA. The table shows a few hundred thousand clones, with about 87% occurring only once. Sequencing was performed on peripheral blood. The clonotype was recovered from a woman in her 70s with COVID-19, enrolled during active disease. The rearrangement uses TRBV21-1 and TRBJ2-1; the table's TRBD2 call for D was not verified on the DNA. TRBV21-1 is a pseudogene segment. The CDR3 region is CASSNTYGRGSYNEQFF. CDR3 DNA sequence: TGTGCCAGCAGCAATACCTACGGGCGGGGCTCCTACAATGAGCAGTTCTTC.